Each of the 16 T cell receptor beta chains below was sequenced from the same sample in a study of T cell responses to AZD1222 COVID-19 vaccine. Only in-frame clones appear in the TCRdb table, and some are missing; sequencing was by immunoSEQ multiplex PCR. The sample lists some 98,000 clones, around nine tenths occurring once. The specimen was peripheral blood, collected on day 0 of AZD1222 vaccination. Every receptor here comes from an adult in good health.

The rearrangement uses TRBV5-1 and TRBJ1-1; no definite D call. Germline-derived CDR1 and CDR2 are SGHRS and YFSETQ. CDR3 length: 13 residues. The germline V and J ends were trimmed by 4 bases and 7 bases, with 14 bases remaining between them. The DNA of the CDR3 is TGCGCCAGCAGCCCGGGGAGGTCTCTTGAAGCTTTCTTT. The encoded protein is CASSPGRSLEAFF.

This chain links TRBV5-1 with TRBJ2-7, with 8 bases identical to TRBD1. The CDR3 has 14 amino acids. With 4 bases clipped from V and 5 bases from J, the junction kept 8 bases outside the gene matches. Germline values: CDR1 SGHRS, CDR2 YFSETQ. In DNA, the CDR3 is TGCGCCAGCAGCCCCCGGACAGGGACCGACGAGCAGTACTTC. Amino acid sequence: CASSPRTGTDEQYF.

The V call is TRBV7-9, the J call TRBJ1-2; D might be TRBD1 (5 bases). Trimming removed 5 bases from V and 8 bases from J, with 15 bases in between. From germline, CDR1 is SEHNR and CDR2 FQNEAQ (reference sequence). The length of the CDR3 is 13 residues. CDR3 coding DNA: TGTGCCAGCAGCCCGCCCGGGGGAGGCGGCTACACCTTC. It translates to CASSPPGGGGYTF.

The V gene is TRBV9, the J gene TRBJ2-3; possible D gene TRBD1, 6 bases. Germline V gene lookup returns CDR1 SGDLS and CDR2 YYNGEE. The CDR3 contains 14 residues. Trimming stripped 0 bases from V and 1 base from J, with 6 bases between. CDR3 DNA: TGTGCCAGCAGCGTAGGGACAGGCACAGATACGCAGTATTTT. It specifies CASSVGTGTDTQYF.

This clone occurred once. The genes are TRBV19 and TRBJ2-7; D possibly corresponds to TRBD2 (6 bases). Germline-derived CDR1 and CDR2 are LNHDA and SQIVND (reference sequence). The germline V and J ends were trimmed by 3 bases and 5 bases, with 14 bases remaining between them. The CDR3 spans 14 residues. The CDR3 is CASSMGDSRHEQYF. In DNA form, the CDR3 reads TGTGCCAGTAGTATGGGGGACTCACGGCACGAGCAGTACTTC.

V gene TRBV5-1 combines with J gene TRBJ1-2, with D unclear. CDR3 size: 14 residues. V lost 4 bases, J lost 2 bases, and 12 bases lay in between. The germline CDR1 and CDR2 sequences are SGHRS and YFSETQ. The CDR3 region has the DNA TGCGCCAGCAGCCCTAATCCGGGGAACTATGGCTACACCTTC. Amino acids: CASSPNPGNYGYTF.

The V call is TRBV5-1, the J call TRBJ2-2; D is unresolved. CDR3 length equals 15 residues. V dropped 2 bases and J dropped 0 bases, with 8 bases sitting between them. Germline values: CDR1 SGHRS, CDR2 YFSETQ. This chain's CDR3 is CASSLGTTNTGELFF. The CDR3 nucleotides are TGCGCCAGCAGCTTAGGAACAACGAACACCGGGGAGCTGTTTTTT.

The gene calls are TRBV28 and TRBJ2-3, with 8 bases that match TRBD2. Germline assignment: CDR1 MDHEN and CDR2 SYDVKM. Trimming took 2 bases from V and 0 from J; bases not matched to a gene: 1. This CDR3 has 15 residues. In DNA, the CDR3 is TGTGCCAGCAGTTTACCTAGCGGGAGCACAGATACGCAGTATTTT. Translating gives CASSLPSGSTDTQYF.

This chain links TRBV12-3 or TRBV12-4 with TRBJ2-6; no clear D gene. The CDR3 has 12 residues. V gave up 7 bases and J gave up 1 base, with 2 bases separating them. The CDR3 region is CASTSGANVLTF. For the CDR3, the DNA is TGTGCCAGCACTTCTGGGGCCAACGTCCTGACTTTC.

The chain links TRBV5-1 to TRBJ1-1, with TRBD1 matching over 12 bases. CDR1 is SGHRS, CDR2 YFSETQ, per germline. The CDR3 extends over 14 amino acids. After removal of 5 bases from V and 7 bases from J, the junction contained 6 bases not matched to a gene. The CDR3 sequence is CASSIGTGGNEAFF. CDR3 nucleotide sequence: TGCGCCAGCAGTATCGGGACAGGGGGCAATGAAGCTTTCTTT. The complete variable domain, with remaining parts taken from reference TRBV5-1 and TRBJ1-1, reads KAGVTQTPRYLIKTRGQQVTLSCSPISGHRSVSWYQQTPGQGLQFLFEYFSETQRNKGNFPGRFSGRQFSNSRSEMNVSTLELGDSALYLCASSIGTGGNEAFFGQGTRLTVV.

The V gene is TRBV7-9, the J gene TRBJ1-1; 7 bases fit TRBD1. Trimming cost V 5 bases and J 1 base; bases outside gene matches: 7. Germline V gene lookup returns CDR1 SEHNR and CDR2 FQNEAQ (reference sequence). This CDR3 contains 15 residues. As DNA, the CDR3 is TGTGCCAGCAGCCTCCCGGGACAGTGGAACACTGAAGCTTTCTTT. Residues: CASSLPGQWNTEAFF.

This clone showed up just once. The genes are TRBV6-5 and TRBJ1-2, with 8 bases lining up with TRBD1. This CDR3 is built from 14 residues. The trim removed 4 bases at V and 4 bases at J, leaving 5 bases unmatched. Germline assignment: CDR1 MNHEY and CDR2 SVGAGI. The CDR3 sequence is CASSFQTGAYGYTF. CDR3 bases: TGTGCCAGCAGTTTTCAGACAGGGGCCTATGGCTACACCTTC.

In its sample, this clone was seen once. The CDR3 DNA follows: TGTGCCAGCAGCCTATCACCCGGGACCCTGGGGAGGTATTTT. This sequence encodes CASSLSPGTLGRYF. The chain employs TRBV7-3 and TRBJ2-3, with D perhaps being TRBD1 or TRBD2 (5 bases each). Germline assignment: CDR1 SGHTA and CDR2 FQGTGA. Trimming pared 5 bases from V and 14 bases from J, leaving 23 bases between. This CDR3 region has 14 residues.

This sequence joins TRBV7-6 and TRBJ1-4; 8 bases line up with TRBD1. The CDR3 totals 15 residues. The ends lost 5 bases at V and 4 bases at J; junction bases unmatched: 6. The germline V gene encodes CDR1 SGHVS and CDR2 FNYEAQ. The CDR3 region is CASSPWDRLNEKLFF. The CDR3 region has the DNA TGTGCCAGCAGCCCTTGGGACAGGCTTAATGAAAAACTGTTTTTT.

This clone was counted a few times. The rearrangement links TRBV28 to TRBJ2-7, with a tentative D call TRBD1 (6 bases). CDR1 and CDR2 (germline): MDHEN, SYDVKM. CDR3 size: 14 residues. With 5 bases removed from V and 0 bases from J, the gap between germline ends came to 11 bases. The CDR3 nucleotides read TGTGCCAGCAGTATCCGGGACACCTCCTACGAGCAGTACTTC. Translated: CASSIRDTSYEQYF.

The rearrangement uses TRBV19 and TRBJ1-5; D gene unclear. Germline V CDR1 and CDR2: LNHDA, SQIVND (reference sequence). The V and J ends lost 5 bases and 3 bases respectively, with 5 bases between them. The length of the CDR3 is 12 residues. The CDR3 protein is CASSLINQPQHF. CDR3 coding DNA: TGTGCCAGTAGTTTAATCAATCAGCCCCAGCATTTT.